These 32 T cell receptor beta chains were sequenced from one sample in a study of shared clonotypes between healthy human individuals. Repertoires were generated with immunoSEQ multiplex PCR, while TCRdb's copy carries only in-frame clones and drops some. The sample carries some 320,000 clones, roughly 87% recorded once. The sequencing sample was made of memory CD8+ T cells sorted from blood. Subset specified: CD45RO+ cells pooled with CCR7-negative TemRA cells. These receptors were taken from a man between 18 and 29 years old in good health.

The chain has TRBV27 and TRBJ1-1; 8 bases fit TRBD1. J lost 5 bases, V lost 2 bases, and 1 base had no gene match. Germline CDR1 is MNHEY and CDR2 is SMNVEV (reference sequence). This CDR3 contains 13 residues. The CDR3 DNA reads as TGTGCCAGCAGTTTAACAGGGGGAACTGAAGCTTTCTTT. Amino acids: CASSLTGGTEAFF.

The chain employs TRBV6-1 and TRBJ2-1; no reliable D call. This CDR3 is 13 amino acids long. In germline, CDR1 is MNHNS, CDR2 SASEGT. V shed 6 bases and J shed 7 bases, with 13 bases lying between them. CDR3 DNA sequence: TGTGCCAGCAGCCCATGGCTAGGGAATGAGCAGTTCTTC. Translation: CASSPWLGNEQFF.

The rearrangement joins TRBV20-1 to TRBJ1-1; no clear D. This CDR3 has 11 amino acids. Trimming pared 6 bases from V and 4 bases from J, leaving 9 bases between. Germline CDR1 is DFQATT and CDR2 is SNEGSKA (reference sequence). The CDR3: CSAPRGTEAFF. CDR3 bases: TGCAGTGCCCCACGGGGCACTGAAGCTTTCTTT.

The V call is TRBV10-3, the J call TRBJ1-2; D call uncertain. Germline V gene sequence: CDR1 ENHRY, CDR2 SYGVKD. The CDR3 sequence is 16 residues long. Trimming stripped 0 bases from V and 6 bases from J, with 17 bases between. CDR3 sequence: CAISESIVGRANGYTF. The CDR3 region has the DNA TGTGCCATCAGTGAGTCGATAGTAGGGAGGGCAAATGGCTACACCTTC.

The chain is built from TRBV28 and TRBJ2-5; no reliable D call. The CDR3 is 16 residues long. The germline CDR1 and CDR2 sequences are MDHEN and SYDVKM. With 6 bases removed from V and 1 base from J, the gap between germline ends came to 18 bases. CDR3: CASSSGAPLAQETQYF. The CDR3 nucleotides are TGTGCCAGCAGCTCCGGCGCGCCTCTTGCCCAAGAGACCCAGTACTTC.

V usage is TRBV11-2 and J usage is TRBJ2-7; 9 nucleotides line up with TRBD2. This CDR3 contains 15 residues. CDR1 is SGHAT and CDR2 is FQNNGV in the germline V gene. J lost 3 bases, V lost 3 bases, and 6 bases had no gene match. The CDR3 sequence is CASSFPASGNYEQYF. CDR3 nucleotides: TGTGCCAGCAGCTTCCCCGCTAGCGGGAACTACGAGCAGTACTTC.

V usage is TRBV7-8 and J usage is TRBJ2-7; D possibly corresponds to TRBD2 (5 bases). The CDR3 sequence is 15 residues long. Germline CDR1 SGHVS, CDR2 FQNEAQ. V lost 5 bases and J lost 1, with 15 bases in between. In DNA, the CDR3 is TGTGCCAGCAGCAAGGGCCCAGCGGTTTCCTACGAGCAGTACTTC. Its translation: CASSKGPAVSYEQYF.

The chain carries TRBV6-1 and TRBJ1-3; D is uncertain. The V end lost 5 bases, the J end lost 0 bases, and 11 bases lay between the germline ends. CDR1 is MNHNS and CDR2 is SASEGT in the germline V gene. This CDR3 is built from 15 residues. The CDR3 is CASSIDGGSGNTIYF. CDR3 DNA sequence: TGTGCCAGCAGTATTGACGGAGGCTCTGGAAACACCATATATTTT.

The chain recombines TRBV27 with TRBJ1-4, with D tentatively TRBD1 (5 bases). From germline, CDR1 is MNHEY and CDR2 SMNVEV (reference sequence). The CDR3 loop spans 16 amino acids. The V and J ends lost 0 bases and 8 bases respectively, with 16 bases between them. Written as DNA, the CDR3 is TGTGCCAGCAGTTTATCCCGCGGGGCGGAGGGAGAAAAACTGTTTTTT. Translated, it gives CASSLSRGAEGEKLFF. The full variable domain, completed using reference TRBV27 and TRBJ1-4, is EAQVTQNPRYLITVTGKKLTVTCSQNMNHEYMSWYRQDPGLGLRQIYYSMNVEVTDKGDVPEGYKVSRKEKRNFPLILESPSPNQTSLYFCASSLSRGAEGEKLFFGSGTQLSVL.

About this clone itself: This CDR3 is also generated by other DNA sequences in the sample. The chain carries TRBV19 and TRBJ1-5, with 7 positions matching TRBD1. The junction had 3 bases not matched to a gene; V was cut back by 6 bases and J by 4 bases. The CDR3 runs 13 residues. Germline loops: CDR1 LNHDA, CDR2 SQIVND (reference sequence). The CDR3 sequence is CASSLQGNQPQHF. CDR3 DNA: TGTGCCAGTAGCCTACAGGGGAATCAGCCCCAGCATTTT.

The chain has TRBV29-1 and TRBJ1-1; a weak D match, TRBD1 (5 bases). Germline CDR1 reads SQVTM; CDR2 reads ANQGSEA. The CDR3 is 12 amino acids. Trimming pared 2 bases from V and 8 bases from J, leaving 12 bases between. CDR3 nucleotide sequence: TGCAGCGTTGAAAGGCAGGGACCCGAAGCTTTCTTT. Its protein product is CSVERQGPEAFF.

The V gene is TRBV9, the J gene TRBJ1-2, with D possibly being TRBD1 (5 bases). Germline V gene data show CDR1 as SGDLS and CDR2 as YYNGEE. This CDR3 contains 15 residues. Trimming removed 2 bases from V and 0 bases from J, with 11 bases in between. The CDR3 is CASSVGLGPNYGYTF. CDR3 nucleotides: TGTGCCAGCAGCGTTGGGCTGGGGCCTAACTATGGCTACACCTTC.

The genes are TRBV12-5 and TRBJ2-1, with D unclear. V shed 1 base and J shed 8 bases, with 9 bases lying between them. The germline CDR1 and CDR2 sequences are LGHNT and FRNRAP. CDR3 length equals 13 residues. This CDR3 is CASGLDPRHEQFF. CDR3 bases: TGTGCTAGTGGTTTGGACCCCCGGCATGAGCAGTTCTTC. Full variable domain (rest looked up from reference TRBV12-5 and TRBJ2-1): DARVTQTPRHKVTEMGQEVTMRCQPILGHNTVFWYRQTMMQGLELLAYFRNRAPLDDSGMPKDRFSAEMPDATLATLKIQPSEPRDSAVYFCASGLDPRHEQFFGPGTRLTVL.

This chain's CDR3 is CASSDPPGTGPYEQYF. CDR3 coding DNA: TGTGCCAGCAGTGACCCTCCAGGGACAGGACCCTACGAGCAGTACTTC. The gene calls are TRBV6-1 and TRBJ2-7, with 8 bases matching TRBD1. CDR1 and CDR2 (germline): MNHNS, SASEGT. J lost 2 bases, V lost 3 bases, and 9 bases had no gene match. The CDR3 consists of 16 residues.

This chain uses TRBV19 with TRBJ1-1, with no clear D. Trimming stripped 4 bases from V and 5 bases from J, with 14 bases between. The germline V gene encodes CDR1 LNHDA and CDR2 SQIVND (reference sequence). This CDR3 has 14 residues. CDR3 coding DNA: TGTGCCAGTAGTACCCCAGGTCAAAGGACTGAAGCTTTCTTT. It yields the protein CASSTPGQRTEAFF.

CDR3 in amino acids: CASSQAREGELFF. In DNA form, the CDR3 reads TGCGCCAGCAGCCAAGCCCGCGAAGGGGAGCTGTTTTTT. This chain uses TRBV4-3 with TRBJ2-2; D call uncertain. The CDR3 contains 13 residues. Germline V gene data show CDR1 as LGHNA and CDR2 as YSLEER. Trimming cost V 1 base and J 8 bases, with 8 bases left between them.

This chain links TRBV6-5 with TRBJ1-2, with unresolved D. The germline CDR1 and CDR2 sequences are MNHEY and SVGAGI. V was trimmed by 2 bases and J by 13 bases, leaving 17 bases between them. The CDR3 extends over 13 amino acids. DNA for the CDR3: TGTGCCAGCAGTTACGGAGCGTCGGGAGGAAGCACCTTC. It is translated as CASSYGASGGSTF.

The J gene is TRBJ2-5, the V gene TRBV13; 12 bases are a match to TRBD2. The CDR3 loop spans 16 amino acids. Trimming cost V 2 bases and J 4 bases; bases outside gene matches: 5. Germline V gene lookup returns CDR1 PRHDT and CDR2 FYEKMQ (reference sequence). The DNA of the CDR3 is TGTGCCAGCAGCTTATCTAGCGGGGGGGTCACAGAGACCCAGTACTTC. Protein: CASSLSSGGVTETQYF.

The V gene is TRBV5-1, the J gene TRBJ1-1; 8 positions match TRBD1. Germline trimming cut 1 base from V and 7 bases from J; bases unmatched to any gene: 6. The CDR3 loop spans 14 amino acids. CDR1 SGHRS and CDR2 YFSETQ come from the germline V gene. The CDR3 DNA follows: TGCGCCAGCAGCTTGCAAAGACAGGGGAGTGAAGCTTTCTTT. As protein: CASSLQRQGSEAFF.

This clone was seen a few times. The gene calls are TRBV4-1 and TRBJ1-5, with D perhaps TRBD1 (6 bases). Germline V lookup: CDR1 MGHRA, CDR2 YSYEKL. The CDR3 runs to 14 residues. Trimming pared 4 bases from V and 6 bases from J, leaving 13 bases between. The CDR3 DNA reads TGCGCCAGCAGCCCTAACGGACAGAGTCAGCCCCAGCATTTT. Protein: CASSPNGQSQPQHF.

V is TRBV29-1 and J is TRBJ2-1; a weak D match, TRBD2 (5 bases). Germline CDR1 and CDR2: SQVTM and ANQGSEA. Trimming took off 1 base at V and 6 bases at J, with 7 bases between the two ends. This CDR3 contains 12 residues. Written as DNA, the CDR3 is TGCAGCGTTGAAGGCGGGCCCAATGAGCAGTTCTTC. Its protein product is CSVEGGPNEQFF.

The rearrangement links TRBV21-1 to TRBJ2-7; the table gives TRBD1 as D, unverified against the DNA. TRBV21-1 is deemed a pseudogene. This CDR3 has 15 amino acids. The CDR3: CASSKVNRVSYEQYF. The CDR3 DNA follows: TGTGCCAGCAGCAAAGTAAACAGGGTATCCTACGAGCAGTACTTC.

The chain has TRBV18 and TRBJ1-1, with D perhaps TRBD1 (6 bases). Trimming left V 2 bases short and J 5 bases short, with 15 bases between. The CDR3 sequence is 15 residues long. The germline V gene has CDR1 KGHSH and CDR2 LQKENI. DNA of the CDR3: TGTGCCAGCTCACCAATCGGGGGCGAGGGAACTGAAGCTTTCTTT. Its protein product is CASSPIGGEGTEAFF.

V is TRBV7-9 and J is TRBJ2-1, with 9 bases matching TRBD1. CDR1 and CDR2 from the germline V gene are SEHNR and FQNEAQ (reference sequence). With V trimmed by 5 bases and J by 10 bases, 12 bases remained unmatched. CDR3 size: 15 residues. CDR3 DNA sequence: TGTGCCAGCAGCGACCCGGGACAGGGAAACGGGGAGCAGTTCTTC. Its protein product is CASSDPGQGNGEQFF. Together with reference TRBV7-9 and TRBJ2-1, the CDR3 gives the full variable domain: DTGVSQNPRHKITKRGQNVTFRCDPISEHNRLYWYRQTLGQGPEFLTYFQNEAQLEKSRLLSDRFSAERPKGSFSTLEIQRTEQGDSAMYLCASSDPGQGNGEQFFGPGTRLTVL.

Regarding this clone: The limits of the CDR3 on the DNA are not certain, so only TCRdb's listed CDR3 is given. J is TRBJ1-1 and V is TRBV19; the table names TRBD1, a call not compared with the DNA. The CDR3 spans 14 residues, counting both ends. CDR1 and CDR2 from the germline V gene are LNHDA and SQIVND (reference sequence). The CDR3 sequence: CASSSGQGFTEAFF.

The chain has TRBV10-2 and TRBJ2-1; D is possibly TRBD2 (6 bases). Per the germline V gene, CDR1 is WSHSY and CDR2 is SAAADI. This CDR3 is built from 14 residues. V was pared by 5 bases and J by 4 bases, with 12 bases between. DNA of the CDR3: TGCGCCAGCAGTCGGGACTTATTTTACAATGAGCAGTTCTTC. Its translation: CASSRDLFYNEQFF.

This chain connects TRBV18 to TRBJ2-2, with a tentative D call TRBD2 (5 bases). This CDR3 region has 17 residues. Germline V gives CDR1 KGHSH, CDR2 LQKENI. The V gene lost 4 bases and the J gene lost 0 bases, with 15 bases spanning the gap. The CDR3: CASSLNRGHANTGELFF. The CDR3 bases are TGTGCCAGCTCACTCAACCGCGGGCATGCGAACACCGGGGAGCTGTTTTTT.

The V and J genes are TRBV27 and TRBJ1-5; D remains ambiguous. Germline CDR1 MNHEY, CDR2 SMNVEV (reference sequence). V gave up 8 bases and J gave up 0 bases, with 14 bases separating them. The CDR3 totals 15 residues. CDR3 sequence (DNA): TGTGCCAGCGATCACACCATTCATAGCAATCAGCCCCAGCATTTT. Amino acid sequence: CASDHTIHSNQPQHF.

The chain has TRBV30 and TRBJ2-7; D unclear. From germline, CDR1 is GTSNPN and CDR2 SVGIG (reference sequence). This CDR3 region has 12 residues. V lost 2 bases to trimming and J lost 3 bases, with 8 bases between them. The CDR3 loop reads CAWSLGIYEQYF. The CDR3 nucleotides read TGTGCCTGGAGTCTGGGGATCTACGAGCAGTACTTC.

The chain combines TRBV11-2 with TRBJ2-5; D unclear. The CDR3 sequence is 14 residues long. Germline CDR1 and CDR2: SGHAT and FQNNGV. Trimming took off 1 base at V and 2 bases at J, with 8 bases between the two ends. DNA of the CDR3: TGTGCCAGCAGCTTAGCAGTTGTACAAGAGACCCAGTACTTC. Residues: CASSLAVVQETQYF. The full variable domain, with the rest looked up from reference TRBV11-2 and TRBJ2-5, is EAGVAQSPRYKIIEKRQSVAFWCNPISGHATLYWYQQILGQGPKLLIQFQNNGVVDDSQLPKDRFSAERLKGVDSTLKIQPAKLEDSAVYLCASSLAVVQETQYFGPGTRLLVL.

The chain uses TRBV20-1 and TRBJ1-2; no definite D call. The CDR3 is made up of 9 amino acids. The V end was cut by 6 bases, the J end by 8 bases, with 7 bases between. The germline CDR1 and CDR2 sequences are DFQATT and SNEGSKA (reference sequence). CDR3 loop: CSAPQGYTF. For the CDR3, the DNA is TGCAGTGCCCCCCAGGGCTACACCTTC.

This clone was observed a handful of times. CDR3 bases: TGTGCCTGGAGTGATGGGGGAGGCTACACCTTC. This sequence encodes CAWSDGGGYTF. The V call is TRBV30, the J call TRBJ1-2; D may be TRBD1 (5 bases). Germline V lookup: CDR1 GTSNPN, CDR2 SVGIG (reference sequence). V was pared by 1 base and J by 8 bases, with 8 bases between. The CDR3 is 11 residues long.